The rows below give T cell receptor beta chains drawn from one sample of a study of identical twins. MiXCR was run by TCRdb on the 5' RACE reads, yielding one entry per CDR3 protein. The sample has hundreds of thousands of distinct CDR3 sequences, roughly 9.7% seen once; the top ten hold roughly 7%. These same records also appear under a second study, on yellow fever vaccine responses in identical twins.

The sequenced material came from CD8+ T cells sorted from blood. The receptors derive from a woman under 30 in good health. CDR3s include the opening cysteine and the closing phenylalanine or tryptophan. A D gene is named only where the DNA matches it firmly. Only part of the rows carry a size: once, few, many, or a class if the clone is expanded.

d_gene	v_gene	abundance	j_gene	CDR3nt	CDR3aa
-	TRBV28	-	TRBJ2-1	TGTGTCAGCAGTCCCTCTGGAAATGAGCAGTTCTTC	CVSSPSGNEQFF
TRBD1	TRBV20-1	few	TRBJ1-1	TGCAGTGCTAGAGATTGGATGGCAGGGGGAGCTTTCTTT	CSARDWMAGGAFF
TRBD1	TRBV5-6	many	TRBJ2-3	TGTGCCAGCAGCTCCCAGGACAGGGGGCTCACAGATACGCAGTATTTT	CASSSQDRGLTDTQYF
TRBD2	TRBV2	many	TRBJ2-1	TGTGCCAGCAGTGGTAGCGGGGGGGCCAATGAGCAGTTCTTC	CASSGSGGANEQFF
-	TRBV5-1	few	TRBJ2-7	TGCGCCAGCAGCGCAACGGCGGGGCCACCGGCCTACGAGCAGTACTTC	CASSATAGPPAYEQYF
TRBD1	TRBV7-9	-	TRBJ2-5	TGTGCCAGCAGTCCGACAGGGAGCCAAGAGACCCAGTACTTC	CASSPTGSQETQYF
-	TRBV27	many	TRBJ1-1	TGTGCCAGCAGCCCAAGGGGGGAGAACACTGAAGCTTTCTTT	CASSPRGENTEAFF
-	TRBV28	many	TRBJ2-5	TGTGCCAGCAGCCTCCCTAGATTTCAAGAGACCCAGTACTTC	CASSLPRFQETQYF
-	TRBV7-2	few	TRBJ1-2	TGTGCCAGCAGCTCTTCGGGAACAAACCATGGCTACACCTTC	CASSSSGTNHGYTF
TRBD2	TRBV20-1	-	TRBJ2-6	TGCAGTGCCGGGACTAGCGGGCCGTCTGGGGCCAACGTCCTGACTTTC	CSAGTSGPSGANVLTF
-	TRBV7-2	many	TRBJ2-1	TGTGCCAGCAGCGAAGGGGGGGGCAACAATGAGCAGTTCTTC	CASSEGGGNNEQFF
TRBD2	TRBV29-1	many	TRBJ2-1	TGCAGCGTTGAGAAAAGCGGGAGGGCCATTGTTGATGAGCAGTTCTTC	CSVEKSGRAIVDEQFF
-	TRBV20-1	few	TRBJ2-1	TGCAGTGCCCATCCGAGGAACTACAATGAGCAGTTCTTC	CSAHPRNYNEQFF
-	TRBV9	-	TRBJ2-2	TGTGCCAGCAGCCCCCTCGCGGGGCTTACCACCGGGGAGCTGTTTTTT	CASSPLAGLTTGELFF
-	TRBV6-5	-	TRBJ2-6	TGTGCCAGCAGTTACTCGCCCGTACACTCTGGGGCCAACGTCCTGACTTTC	CASSYSPVHSGANVLTF
TRBD1	TRBV19	few	TRBJ2-7	TGTGCCAGTAGTACCCCCAGGACAGGGGGGACCTACGAGCAGTACTTC	CASSTPRTGGTYEQYF
-	TRBV28	-	TRBJ1-2	TGTGCCCCCATCCCGGGGGGACCCGGCTATGGCTACACCTTC	CAPIPGGPGYGYTF
TRBD1	TRBV19	few	TRBJ1-1	TGTGCCAGTAGTCCCCTCGGACAGGGGGTCACTGAAGCTTTCTTT	CASSPLGQGVTEAFF
-	TRBV9	many	TRBJ2-2	TGTGCCAGCAGCCCCTACAGGTCCCTGGGGACCGGGGAGCTGTTTTTT	CASSPYRSLGTGELFF
-	TRBV27	few	TRBJ2-7	TGTGCCAGCAGTTTATCGGGTGCAGGGCGCCACGAGCAGTACTTC	CASSLSGAGRHEQYF
-	TRBV29-1	-	TRBJ2-5	TGCAGCGTTGACCGGTCAGGGAGACAAGAGACCCAGTACTTC	CSVDRSGRQETQYF
-	TRBV5-1	few	TRBJ2-5	TGCGCCAGCAGCTCCGTCAGCGGAACCCAAGAGACCCAGTACTTC	CASSSVSGTQETQYF
TRBD2	TRBV15	-	TRBJ2-1	TGTGCCACCAGCTGGACCGGGACTAGCGGGACTTTCTCCTACAATGAGCAGTTCTTC	CATSWTGTSGTFSYNEQFF
-	TRBV10-3	many	TRBJ2-7	TGTGCCATCAGTTCGGGACTGTCGGGGTACGAGCAGTACTTC	CAISSGLSGYEQYF
-	TRBV7-8	many	TRBJ2-2	TGTGCCAGCAGCCCCTCTCTTCCCGGGCTACCGAACACCGGGGAGCTGTTTTTT	CASSPSLPGLPNTGELFF
-	TRBV27	few	TRBJ2-3	TGTGCCAGCAGTTTATGGCCGGCAGATACGCAGTATTTT	CASSLWPADTQYF
-	TRBV12-3/TRBV12-4	many	TRBJ1-1	TGTGCCAGCAGCACAGGGCCGAACACTGAAGCTTTCTTT	CASSTGPNTEAFF
-	TRBV29-1	few	TRBJ2-5	TGCAGCGCCGTGGCCTTCGGGACCCAGTACTTC	CSAVAFGTQYF
-	TRBV5-5	-	TRBJ2-5	TGTGCCAGCAGCTCTGGGCTAGCGATGTTGGAGACCCAGTACTTC	CASSSGLAMLETQYF
-	TRBV7-9	many	TRBJ2-1	TGTGCCAGCAGCTTATTAGGTCTCCCAGATTTCAATGAGCAGTTCTTC	CASSLLGLPDFNEQFF
TRBD2	TRBV29-1	many	TRBJ2-1	TGCAGCGTCCGACTAGCGGACTACAATGAGCAGTTCTTC	CSVRLADYNEQFF
-	TRBV11-2	many	TRBJ1-2	TGTGCCAGCAGCTTTCTCGACAGTTTCTATGGCTACACCTTC	CASSFLDSFYGYTF
-	TRBV29-1	many	TRBJ2-3	TGCAGCGTTGAAGGGGGAGCCACAGATACGCAGTATTTT	CSVEGGATDTQYF
-	TRBV4-2	many	TRBJ2-1	TGTGCCAGCAGCCAAGGAGGGCAGACAGTGGATGAGCAGTTCTTC	CASSQGGQTVDEQFF
-	TRBV4-3	many	TRBJ2-3	TGCGCCAGCAGCCAAGAGGTTGAAGGGTGGGCAGATACGCAGTATTTT	CASSQEVEGWADTQYF
-	TRBV7-9	-	TRBJ2-3	TGTTCCAGCAGCTTAGGAGCAGATACGCAGTATTTT	CSSSLGADTQYF
TRBD1	TRBV20-1	many	TRBJ2-7	TGCAGTGCTAGAGAACAGGGGGCCCCCTACGAGCAGTACTTC	CSAREQGAPYEQYF
TRBD2	TRBV7-9	-	TRBJ2-2	TGTGCCAGCGGCGAAGGACTAGCGGCTTGGGAAACCGGGGAGCTGTTTTTT	CASGEGLAAWETGELFF
-	TRBV24-1	-	TRBJ2-1	TGTGCCACCAGTGATGGGGCAGTTTGGGATGAGCAGTTCTTC	CATSDGAVWDEQFF
TRBD1	TRBV12-5	few	TRBJ2-3	TGTGCTAGTGGTTGGCCCCCGGACAGGGGGCGATATACGCAGTATTTT	CASGWPPDRGRYTQYF
-	TRBV10-3	many	TRBJ1-6	TGTGCCATCAGTGAAGGTCCAGGCACAAGCTATAATTCACCCCTCCACTTT	CAISEGPGTSYNSPLHF